The rows below give T cell receptor beta chains drawn from one sample of a study of blood T cell repertoires in COVID-19. TCRdb's copy holds only in-frame clones and misses some; the assay was immunoSEQ multiplex PCR. The sample lists about 270,000 clones, approximately 86% occurring once. The specimen was PBMCs or T cells enriched from blood (not recorded which). These receptors were obtained from a woman under 30 who had recovered from COVID-19. Each CDR3 is given with its conserved first and last residue. Each record gives: V gene, J gene, D gene, clone size, CDR3 DNA, CDR3 protein. The D gene is left open where the match is weak. Clone size is not always given. Where it is, it says once, few, many or a class for expanded clones.

v_gene: TRBV18; j_gene: TRBJ2-5; d_gene: TRBD1; abundance: .; CDR3nt: TGTGCCAGCTCACCCCTCGGGACAGTGCAAGAGACCCAGTACTTC; CDR3aa: CASSPLGTVQETQYF
v_gene: TRBV7-2; j_gene: TRBJ1-1; d_gene: .; abundance: .; CDR3nt: TGTGCCAGCAGCCCTACCGACGGGGGAAACACTGAAGCTTTCTTT; CDR3aa: CASSPTDGGNTEAFF
v_gene: TRBV15; j_gene: TRBJ2-7; d_gene: TRBD1; abundance: .; CDR3nt: TGTGCCACCAGCACAGGGGGCGCAGGATCCTACGAGCAGTACTTC; CDR3aa: CATSTGGAGSYEQYF
v_gene: TRBV18; j_gene: TRBJ2-7; d_gene: .; abundance: .; CDR3nt: TGTGCCAGCTCACCACTTGGGAGCTCCTACGAGCAGTACTTC; CDR3aa: CASSPLGSSYEQYF
v_gene: TRBV7-9; j_gene: TRBJ2-7; d_gene: .; abundance: .; CDR3nt: TGTGCCAGCAGCTTAGTAATGTCCTACGAGCAGTACTTC; CDR3aa: CASSLVMSYEQYF
v_gene: TRBV27; j_gene: TRBJ1-5; d_gene: .; abundance: few; CDR3nt: TGTGCCAGCAGTTTATACGGAGAGGGGCCCCAGCATTTT; CDR3aa: CASSLYGEGPQHF
v_gene: TRBV30; j_gene: TRBJ1-1; d_gene: TRBD1; abundance: .; CDR3nt: TGTGCCTGGAGGGACAGGGGGACGAACACTGAAGCTTTCTTT; CDR3aa: CAWRDRGTNTEAFF
v_gene: TRBV29-1; j_gene: TRBJ2-7; d_gene: .; abundance: .; CDR3nt: TGCAGCGTTGAAACCGAGACTAGAAGGTACTTC; CDR3aa: CSVETETRRYF
v_gene: TRBV5-1; j_gene: TRBJ1-2; d_gene: .; abundance: .; CDR3nt: TGCGCCAGCAGCTCCATTGGACAGCACCTATACACCTTC; CDR3aa: CASSSIGQHLYTF
v_gene: TRBV5-1; j_gene: TRBJ2-1; d_gene: .; abundance: .; CDR3nt: TGCGCCAGCAGCTTTTCGGGAATCGGAACCTCCTACAATGAGCAGTTCTTC; CDR3aa: CASSFSGIGTSYNEQFF
v_gene: TRBV5-8; j_gene: TRBJ2-3; d_gene: TRBD2; abundance: .; CDR3nt: TGTGCCAGCATGTGGGCTAGCGGGAGATGGGATATGCAGTATTTT; CDR3aa: CASMWASGRWDMQYF
v_gene: TRBV5-1; j_gene: TRBJ2-3; d_gene: .; abundance: .; CDR3nt: TGCGCCAGCAGCTGGCCCCGTCTAGCCTCTATCCCTGATACGCAGTATTTT; CDR3aa: CASSWPRLASIPDTQYF
v_gene: TRBV15; j_gene: TRBJ2-1; d_gene: .; abundance: .; CDR3nt: TGTGCCACCAGCGGGCATGGTACTGAGATGACCTACAATGAGCAGTTCTTC; CDR3aa: CATSGHGTEMTYNEQFF
v_gene: TRBV4-1; j_gene: TRBJ2-2; d_gene: TRBD2; abundance: once; CDR3nt: TGCGCCAGCAGCCAATCCAGACTAGCGGGCGGGGAGCTGTTTTTT; CDR3aa: CASSQSRLAGGELFF
v_gene: TRBV5-5; j_gene: TRBJ1-1; d_gene: .; abundance: .; CDR3nt: TGTGCCAGCAGCTTGTATGGGGCTGCGACTGAAGCTTTCTTT; CDR3aa: CASSLYGAATEAFF
v_gene: TRBV13; j_gene: TRBJ2-1; d_gene: .; abundance: .; CDR3nt: TGTGCCAGCAGCCCTGGCAGGTCCTCCTACAATGAGCAGTTCTTC; CDR3aa: CASSPGRSSYNEQFF
v_gene: TRBV27; j_gene: TRBJ1-2; d_gene: TRBD1; abundance: .; CDR3nt: TGTGCCAGCACTCCTCTGTCCGGGACAGCCTATGGCTACACCTTC; CDR3aa: CASTPLSGTAYGYTF
v_gene: TRBV7-2; j_gene: TRBJ2-4; d_gene: TRBD2; abundance: .; CDR3nt: TGTGCCAGCAGCTTAGTAGCGGGTCGGACCTTCCAAGGGTTCTTC; CDR3aa: CASSLVAGRTFQGFF
v_gene: TRBV4-2; j_gene: TRBJ2-3; d_gene: .; abundance: once; CDR3nt: TGTGCCAGCAGCCAAGAGGACTATTACACAGATACGCAGTATTTT; CDR3aa: CASSQEDYYTDTQYF
v_gene: TRBV27; j_gene: TRBJ1-5; d_gene: .; abundance: .; CDR3nt: TGTGCCAGCAGTTGGAGTGGGGCTGCGGCCAGCAATCAGCCCCAGCATTTT; CDR3aa: CASSWSGAAASNQPQHF
v_gene: TRBV5-4; j_gene: TRBJ2-1; d_gene: TRBD2; abundance: .; CDR3nt: TGTGCCAGCAGCTCCCAACAGCGGGACTACAATGAGCAGTTCTTC; CDR3aa: CASSSQQRDYNEQFF
v_gene: TRBV5-1; j_gene: TRBJ2-1; d_gene: TRBD2; abundance: .; CDR3nt: TGCGCCAGCGGGCCGGGACTAGCGGGAGGGGTTTCGTCCTACAATGAGCAGTTCTTC; CDR3aa: CASGPGLAGGVSSYNEQFF
v_gene: TRBV5-6; j_gene: TRBJ2-2; d_gene: .; abundance: .; CDR3nt: TGTGCCAGCAGCCAGCCCACATCAGGGGCTCCCACCGGGGAGCTGTTTTTT; CDR3aa: CASSQPTSGAPTGELFF
v_gene: TRBV4-1; j_gene: TRBJ2-3; d_gene: .; abundance: .; CDR3nt: TGCGCCAGCAGCTCACCCGGGTCCAAACGAGGAGATACGCAGTATTTT; CDR3aa: CASSSPGSKRGDTQYF
v_gene: TRBV11-2; j_gene: TRBJ2-7; d_gene: .; abundance: .; CDR3nt: TGTGCCAGCAGCTTGGGCAGGGGATCCTACGAGCAGTACTTC; CDR3aa: CASSLGRGSYEQYF
v_gene: TRBV3-1/TRBV3-2; j_gene: TRBJ2-7; d_gene: TRBD2; abundance: .; CDR3nt: TGTGCCAGCAGCCGAACTAGCGGGAGTTACGAGCAGTACTTC; CDR3aa: CASSRTSGSYEQYF
v_gene: TRBV30; j_gene: TRBJ1-1; d_gene: TRBD1; abundance: once; CDR3nt: TGTGCCTGGAGGGGGGTAGACAGGGGAGCTTTCTTT; CDR3aa: CAWRGVDRGAFF
v_gene: TRBV15; j_gene: TRBJ1-4; d_gene: .; abundance: .; CDR3nt: TGTGCCACCAGCAGAGATCCTCAGCAGGGAGGAGAAAAACTGTTTTTT; CDR3aa: CATSRDPQQGGEKLFF
v_gene: TRBV7-2; j_gene: TRBJ2-7; d_gene: TRBD2; abundance: .; CDR3nt: TGTGCCAGCAGCTGGGGACTAGCCTACGAGCAGTACTTC; CDR3aa: CASSWGLAYEQYF
v_gene: TRBV7-2; j_gene: TRBJ1-1; d_gene: .; abundance: .; CDR3nt: TGTGCCAGCAGCGCCTTTATGAGTGATGCTTTCTTT; CDR3aa: CASSAFMSDAFF
v_gene: TRBV7-9; j_gene: TRBJ1-1; d_gene: .; abundance: .; CDR3nt: TGTGCCAGCACCCAGGGAGGTTGGGCTGAAGCTTTCTTT; CDR3aa: CASTQGGWAEAFF
v_gene: TRBV5-6; j_gene: TRBJ2-7; d_gene: TRBD1; abundance: .; CDR3nt: TGTGCCAGCAGCTTGGATCCAGGGGGCTACGAGCAGTACTTC; CDR3aa: CASSLDPGGYEQYF
v_gene: TRBV5-1; j_gene: TRBJ1-6; d_gene: .; abundance: .; CDR3nt: TGCGCCAGCAGCTTTACGGCGGGAGATTCACCCCTCCACTTT; CDR3aa: CASSFTAGDSPLHF
v_gene: TRBV18; j_gene: TRBJ1-2; d_gene: TRBD1; abundance: once; CDR3nt: TGTGCCAGCTCACCGGGACAGGGTGGCTATGGCTACACCTTC; CDR3aa: CASSPGQGGYGYTF
v_gene: TRBV9; j_gene: TRBJ2-3; d_gene: .; abundance: .; CDR3nt: TGTGCCAGCAGCGTAGGAGGAGGAGATACGCAGTATTTT; CDR3aa: CASSVGGGDTQYF
v_gene: TRBV29-1; j_gene: TRBJ1-2; d_gene: .; abundance: .; CDR3nt: TGCAGCGGTGGGGGCCCACAGGATACATATGGCTACACCTTC; CDR3aa: CSGGGPQDTYGYTF
v_gene: TRBV28; j_gene: TRBJ1-1; d_gene: .; abundance: .; CDR3nt: TGTGCCAGCAGTCCCCAGATATCGAAAGCTTTCTTT; CDR3aa: CASSPQISKAFF
v_gene: TRBV24-1; j_gene: TRBJ1-5; d_gene: .; abundance: .; CDR3nt: TGTGCCACCGCGGGACCCGGAAGGAGTCAGCCCCAGCATTTT; CDR3aa: CATAGPGRSQPQHF
v_gene: TRBV7-6; j_gene: TRBJ1-3; d_gene: TRBD1; abundance: .; CDR3nt: TGTGCCAGCAGCATAGGGACAGGGGGCTCTGGAAACACCATATATTTT; CDR3aa: CASSIGTGGSGNTIYF
v_gene: TRBV5-1; j_gene: TRBJ2-7; d_gene: .; abundance: .; CDR3nt: TGCGCCAGCAGCCAATTAGTGGGGAGTGGCGAGCAGTACTTC; CDR3aa: CASSQLVGSGEQYF
v_gene: TRBV7-2; j_gene: TRBJ1-5; d_gene: .; abundance: .; CDR3nt: TGTGCCAGCAGCTTAAATCTTGGCAATCAGCCCCAGCATTTT; CDR3aa: CASSLNLGNQPQHF
v_gene: TRBV25-1; j_gene: TRBJ2-5; d_gene: TRBD2; abundance: .; CDR3nt: TGTGCCAGCAGTGAAATCCTAGCGGGGGCGCCCCAAGAGACCCAGTACTTC; CDR3aa: CASSEILAGAPQETQYF
v_gene: TRBV6-6; j_gene: TRBJ1-4; d_gene: .; abundance: once; CDR3nt: TGTGCCAGCAGACCGGGGGGTGAAAAACTGTTTTTT; CDR3aa: CASRPGGEKLFF
v_gene: TRBV2; j_gene: TRBJ2-7; d_gene: .; abundance: .; CDR3nt: TGTGCCAGCGACGGGGTGGAGCAGTACTTC; CDR3aa: CASDGVEQYF
v_gene: TRBV4-2; j_gene: TRBJ2-7; d_gene: TRBD1; abundance: .; CDR3nt: TGTGCCAGCAGCCAAGATTGGCTCACGGGACAGAGCTCCTACGAGCAGTACTTC; CDR3aa: CASSQDWLTGQSSYEQYF
v_gene: TRBV29-1; j_gene: TRBJ2-1; d_gene: TRBD2; abundance: .; CDR3nt: TGCAGCGTTGAAGGGGAACTAGCGCACTACAATGAGCAGTTCTTC; CDR3aa: CSVEGELAHYNEQFF
v_gene: TRBV3-1/TRBV3-2; j_gene: TRBJ1-1; d_gene: TRBD1; abundance: .; CDR3nt: TGTGCCAGCAGCCAAGATAGGGACAGGGTCGACATGAACACTGAAGCTTTCTTT; CDR3aa: CASSQDRDRVDMNTEAFF
v_gene: TRBV28; j_gene: TRBJ1-2; d_gene: TRBD1; abundance: .; CDR3nt: TGTGCCAGCAGACTCGCTGGGGACAGGGGAAGATACACCTTC; CDR3aa: CASRLAGDRGRYTF
v_gene: TRBV30; j_gene: TRBJ1-5; d_gene: .; abundance: .; CDR3nt: TGTGCCTGGAGTGTATTACGCGGGCAGCAGCCCCAGCATTTT; CDR3aa: CAWSVLRGQQPQHF
v_gene: TRBV9; j_gene: TRBJ1-2; d_gene: TRBD1; abundance: .; CDR3nt: TGTGCCAGCAGCGAACAGGGGTGGGGCTACACCTTC; CDR3aa: CASSEQGWGYTF
v_gene: TRBV28; j_gene: TRBJ2-3; d_gene: .; abundance: .; CDR3nt: TGTGCCAGCAGTTTACGGCGGGCCCTTAGCACAGATACGCAGTATTTT; CDR3aa: CASSLRRALSTDTQYF
v_gene: TRBV7-9; j_gene: TRBJ2-3; d_gene: .; abundance: .; CDR3nt: TGTGCCAGCAGCAGGGTGTTTGGGGGGAGTTACACAGATACGCAGTATTTT; CDR3aa: CASSRVFGGSYTDTQYF
v_gene: TRBV5-1; j_gene: TRBJ2-5; d_gene: .; abundance: .; CDR3nt: TGCGCCAGCAAAAAGACAGGTCAAGAGACCCAGTACTTC; CDR3aa: CASKKTGQETQYF
v_gene: TRBV19; j_gene: TRBJ2-7; d_gene: .; abundance: .; CDR3nt: TGTGCCAGTAGTATAGACAGGGGCGGCTCCTACGAGCAGTACTTC; CDR3aa: CASSIDRGGSYEQYF
v_gene: TRBV12-3/TRBV12-4; j_gene: TRBJ1-6; d_gene: .; abundance: .; CDR3nt: TGTGCCAGCAGTCCCAAAGAGGGTTCACCCCTCCACTTT; CDR3aa: CASSPKEGSPLHF
v_gene: TRBV18; j_gene: TRBJ2-1; d_gene: .; abundance: .; CDR3nt: TGTGCCAGCTCACCCCAACCGAGCTCCTACAATGAGCAGTTCTTC; CDR3aa: CASSPQPSSYNEQFF
v_gene: TRBV19; j_gene: TRBJ2-5; d_gene: TRBD2; abundance: .; CDR3nt: TGTGCCAGTAGTATATTTATGAGCGGGAGCGAGACCCAGTACTTC; CDR3aa: CASSIFMSGSETQYF